Listed here are 2 T cell receptor beta chains from one sample, sequenced in a study of T cell responses to AZD1222 COVID-19 vaccine. Assay: immunoSEQ multiplex PCR; the TCRdb copy retains only in-frame clones and omits some. The table lists roughly 160,000 clones, 90% to 95% of them singletons. Material: peripheral blood, obtained on day 0 of AZD1222 vaccination. These receptors originate from an adult in good health.

This clone has only one observation. The chain combines TRBV20-1 with TRBJ1-2, with D tentatively TRBD1 (5 bases). This CDR3 has 10 amino acids. The germline V gene encodes CDR1 DFQATT and CDR2 SNEGSKA (reference sequence). CDR3 region: CRWGGYGYTF. DNA for the CDR3: TGCAGGTGGGGCGGGTATGGCTACACCTTC.

The V and J genes are TRBV12-3 or TRBV12-4 and TRBJ1-2; D gene uncertain. The germline V and J ends were trimmed by 7 bases and 1 base, with 4 bases remaining between them. This CDR3 has 11 amino acids. CDR3 protein: CASTNNYGYTF. CDR3 coding DNA: TGTGCCAGCACCAATAACTATGGCTACACCTTC.